Below, 6 T cell receptor beta chains from the same sample are listed, as sequenced in a study of post-analysis software for immune sequencing data. Study-wide results and caveats: In patients, TRBV5-6, TRBV5-1 and TRBV20-1 belonged to five or six TRBV segments found more frequently than in controls.

Unique molecular identifiers were present in the TCR beta cDNA libraries. Using its own MiXCR run on the PCR reads, TCRdb lists one record per CDR3 protein. Counted here are around 700,000 distinct CDR3 sequences, 55% to 60% occurring once; the ten biggest clones make up approximately 10%. Which antigens these TCRs recognize remains unknown. Specimen: blood. The receptors shown here come from a girl aged 2 to 9 with multiple sclerosis.

V gene TRBV3-1 combines with J gene TRBJ2-3; D uncertain. Trimming removed 5 bases at V and 6 bases at J, with 9 bases between. Germline V gene data show CDR1 as LGHDT and CDR2 as YNNKEL (reference sequence). This CDR3 has 12 residues. CDR3 sequence (DNA): TGTGCCAGCAGCGCCGGGTTTGATACGCAGTATTTT. Translation: CASSAGFDTQYF.

This sequence joins TRBV29-1 and TRBJ2-1; 11 positions agree with TRBD1. The CDR3 is 13 amino acids. Germline-derived CDR1 and CDR2 are SQVTM and ANQGSEA. V lost 7 bases, J lost 8 bases, and 7 bases stayed unmatched. CDR3 sequence (DNA): TGCAGCGCCGGACAGGGGGCGCAGGATGAGCAGTTCTTC. This translates into CSAGQGAQDEQFF.

Comments on this clonotype: Sequence at one end of the junction differs from germline and may be a read error. The chain recombines TRBV13 with TRBJ1-2; 8 bases are a match to TRBD1. This CDR3 comprises 16 residues. In germline, CDR1 is PRHDT, CDR2 FYEKMQ (reference sequence). The CDR3 loop is CAGSTLTGEHNYGYTF. CDR3 in DNA: TGTGCCGGCAGCACCCTGACAGGGGAACATAACTATGGCTACACCTTC. Complete variable domain (other parts from reference TRBV13 and TRBJ1-2): AAGVIQSPRHLIKEKRETATLKCYPIPRHDTVYWYQQGPGQDPQFLISFYEKMQSDKGSIPDRFSAQQFSDYHSELNMSSLELGDSALYFCAGSTLTGEHNYGYTFGSGTRLTVV.

This clonotype was counted only a few times. This chain uses TRBV29-1 with TRBJ2-7; perhaps TRBD1 as D (6 bases). This CDR3 is 12 amino acids long. The germline CDR1 and CDR2 sequences are SQVTM and ANQGSEA. V dropped 4 bases and J dropped 3 bases, with 10 bases sitting between them. CDR3 region: CSVGGTIYEQYF. CDR3 in DNA: TGCAGCGTTGGAGGGACAATCTACGAGCAGTACTTC.

V is TRBV29-1 and J is TRBJ2-3, with D possibly being TRBD1 (6 bases). CDR1 is SQVTM, CDR2 ANQGSEA, per germline. Trimming removed 3 bases at V and 3 bases at J, with 22 bases between. CDR3 length: 17 residues. CDR3 amino acids: CSVDRGVGGRGTDTQYF. CDR3 coding DNA: TGCAGCGTTGATCGGGGTGTAGGAGGCAGGGGAACAGATACGCAGTATTTT.

This clonotype has only a few counts. At one end the junction does not follow the germline gene, possibly because of a read error. The gene calls are TRBV9 and TRBJ2-3; 9 bases align to TRBD2. Germline loops: CDR1 SGDLS, CDR2 YYNGEE. CDR3 length: 15 amino acids. The CDR3 coding sequence is TGTGCCAGCAGTGTAGCGGGGGTAAGCACAGATACGCAGTATTTT. It yields the protein CASSVAGVSTDTQYF. Full variable domain (outside the CDR3, taken from reference TRBV9 and TRBJ2-3): DSGVTQTPKHLITATGQRVTLRCSPRSGDLSVYWYQQSLDQGLQFLIQYYNGEERAKGNILERFSAQQFPDLHSELNLSSLELGDSALYFCASSVAGVSTDTQYFGPGTRLTVL.